A single sample gave rise to the 7 T cell receptor beta chains below, sequenced in a study of somatic mutations in cytotoxic T cells in rheumatoid arthritis. The protocol was immunoSEQ multiplex PCR, while the TCRdb copy is restricted to in-frame clones and leaves out a portion. The profile shows approximately 4,200 clones, about 89% of them singletons. Sequencing was done on a sample of CD8+ T cells sorted from blood. These receptors were collected from an older woman with rheumatoid arthritis.

This chain uses TRBV19 with TRBJ2-7; D possibly corresponds to TRBD2 (7 bases). Germline V gene data show CDR1 as LNHDA and CDR2 as SQIVND (reference sequence). Trimming left V 4 bases short and J 0 bases short, with 10 bases between. This CDR3 has 14 amino acids. The CDR3 region is CASSSGGPSYEQYF. The CDR3 region has the DNA TGTGCCAGTAGTAGCGGGGGCCCCTCCTACGAGCAGTACTTC.

As regards this clone: This sample also contains other DNA sequences that code for the same CDR3. J is TRBJ1-6 and V is TRBV27, with D unclear. Germline V gives CDR1 MNHEY, CDR2 SMNVEV (reference sequence). Trimming took 2 bases from V and 3 from J, leaving 14 bases between them. The length of the CDR3 is 17 residues. As DNA, the CDR3 is TGTGCCAGCAGTTTAAGTGGGAGGCACGTCTATAATTCACCCCTCCACTTT. Amino acid sequence: CASSLSGRHVYNSPLHF.

The chain employs TRBV12-5 and TRBJ1-4, with 7 bases aligning to TRBD1. CDR3 length equals 13 residues. V lost 10 bases and J lost 8; bases outside the gene matches: 10. Germline V gene lookup returns CDR1 LGHNT and CDR2 FRNRAP. CDR3 sequence: CATSEGALEKLFF. CDR3 nucleotide sequence: TGTGCTACCTCAGAGGGGGCTCTAGAAAAACTGTTTTTT. Combining the CDR3 with reference TRBV12-5 and TRBJ1-4 gives the whole variable domain DARVTQTPRHKVTEMGQEVTMRCQPILGHNTVFWYRQTMMQGLELLAYFRNRAPLDDSGMPKDRFSAEMPDATLATLKIQPSEPRDSAVYFCATSEGALEKLFFGSGTQLSVL.

This chain links TRBV19 with TRBJ2-5; D is perhaps TRBD2 (6 bases). The CDR3 is 17 amino acids. Germline V CDR1 and CDR2: LNHDA, SQIVND (reference sequence). V lost 5 bases, J lost 5 bases, and 24 bases lay in between. CDR3 in DNA: TGTGCCAGTAGTTCCAATCCTCCGGGACTCCCACGGGAGACCCAGTACTTC. It translates to CASSSNPPGLPRETQYF.

The chain employs TRBV7-6 and TRBJ2-7, with D maybe TRBD2 (6 bases). From germline, CDR1 is SGHVS and CDR2 FNYEAQ. V lost 1 base, J lost 6 bases, and 13 bases lay in between. The CDR3 extends over 14 amino acids. Written as DNA, the CDR3 is TGTGCCAGCAGCTTAGGGAGGGGTTTAGGCGAGCAGTACTTC. This translates into CASSLGRGLGEQYF.

This rearrangement joins TRBV13 to TRBJ1-3, with TRBD1 matching 8 bases. The CDR3 loop spans 16 amino acids. V gave up 5 bases and J gave up 11 bases; unmatched junction bases: 17. Per germline, CDR1 PRHDT and CDR2 FYEKMQ (reference sequence). The CDR3 protein is CASSLRQGKSGSAIYF. The CDR3 DNA reads TGTGCCAGCAGCCTCAGACAGGGGAAGTCTGGAAGCGCCATATATTTT.

The chain joins TRBV6-6 to TRBJ1-3; D gene unclear. From germline, CDR1 is MNHNY and CDR2 SVGAGI (reference sequence). This CDR3 comprises 15 residues. Trimming removed 4 bases at V and 5 bases at J, with 15 bases between. The CDR3 sequence: CASSLTGTARNTIYF. The CDR3 bases are TGTGCCAGCAGTTTGACTGGCACGGCACGAAACACCATATATTTT.